The 4 T cell receptor beta chains below were found in one sample sequenced in a study of T-cell reconstitution after alpha-beta-depleted transplantation in children. Preparation of the TCRbeta library used unique molecular identifiers. TCRdb used MiXCR to reprocess the PCR reads, holding one entry per CDR3 protein. This sample has fewer than 550,000 distinct CDR3 sequences; more than 9% occur once, and the top ten carry approximately 2%. The source was PBMCs, collected before TCRalphabeta/CD19-depleted stem cell transplant. These receptors were obtained from a child aged 2-9 years with inherited bone marrow failure, due to receive a stem cell transplant.

This clonotype has at least ten counts. The chain links TRBV6-5 to TRBJ2-7, with no clear D. The germline gives CDR1 MNHEY, CDR2 SVGAGI. The CDR3 runs 14 residues. V was trimmed by 0 bases and J by 4 bases, leaving 10 bases between them. The CDR3 nucleotides read TGTGCCAGCAGTTACTCTCGCAGGTCGTACGAGCAGTACTTC. Encoded protein: CASSYSRRSYEQYF.

On this clonotype: This may stem from a read error, because a much larger clone lies one nucleotide away. The rearrangement links TRBV20-1 to TRBJ2-3; D is uncertain. The CDR3 length is 17 residues. Germline values: CDR1 DFQATT, CDR2 SNEGSKA (reference sequence). For the CDR3, the DNA is TGCTGTGCTAGAGATCCCCTATCTAGAGAGGGCACAGATACGCAGTATTTT. Translated, it gives CCARDPLSREGTDTQYF.

Only a few counts were recorded for this clonotype. This chain joins TRBV5-4 and TRBJ2-7, with D possibly TRBD1 on 6 matching bases. This CDR3 has 16 residues. Trimming took 0 bases from V and 1 from J, leaving 14 bases between them. The germline V gene has CDR1 SGHNT and CDR2 YYREEE (reference sequence). The CDR3 protein is CASSLGQGYGSYEQYF. The CDR3 bases are TGTGCCAGCAGCTTGGGTCAGGGGTATGGTTCCTACGAGCAGTACTTC.

This clonotype was recorded many times. The chain is built from TRBV4-2 and TRBJ2-5; 9 bases map to TRBD2. CDR3 length: 17 residues. Trimming at V came to 3 bases and at J to 1 base, leaving 9 bases not matched to a gene. Germline values: CDR1 LGHNA, CDR2 YNFKEQ. The CDR3 is CASSQGLAGYLQETQYF. CDR3 DNA: TGTGCCAGCAGCCAGGGACTAGCAGGGTACCTCCAAGAGACCCAGTACTTC.